The rows below give T cell receptor beta chains drawn from one sample of a study of cytomegalovirus exposure and HLA in healthy donors. Sequenced by immunoSEQ multiplex PCR; TCRdb stores in-frame clones only, minus some. The table has about 200,000 clones, 70% to 85% seen once. The sample was PBMCs. These receptors all stem from a male donor in good health and CMV-seronegative. Each CDR3 is given with its conserved first and last residue. The order of the fields is clone size, J gene, D gene, V gene, CDR3 protein, CDR3 DNA. D genes are given only for firm matches. Clone sizes are given selectively: once, few, many, or a class where the clone is expanded.

. TRBJ1-1 . TRBV5-1 CASSYSRGMNTEAFF TGCGCCAGCAGCTATAGCCGGGGGATGAACACTGAAGCTTTCTTT
. TRBJ2-1 TRBD1 TRBV7-8 CASSLAPAAQGDEQFF TGTGCCAGCAGCTTAGCCCCCGCGGCCCAGGGGGACGAGCAGTTCTTC
. TRBJ2-7 . TRBV6-1 CASSERTLYEQYF TGTGCCAGCAGTGAACGGACTCTCTACGAGCAGTACTTC
. TRBJ1-4 TRBD1 TRBV2 CASSDFGTATNEKLFF TGTGCCAGCAGTGATTTTGGGACAGCAACTAATGAAAAACTGTTTTTT
. TRBJ2-3 . TRBV10-3 CAISREYADTQYF TGTGCCATCAGTCGGGAGTATGCAGATACGCAGTATTTT
. TRBJ1-2 TRBD1 TRBV28 CASSARPGTGFYGYTF TGTGCCAGCAGCGCCCGTCCCGGGACAGGGTTCTATGGCTACACCTTC
. TRBJ1-1 . TRBV4-2 CASSQVGQPNTEAFF TGTGCCAGCAGCCAAGTCGGACAGCCGAACACTGAAGCTTTCTTT
. TRBJ2-7 . TRBV7-8 CASSLVRGSYEQYF TGTGCCAGCAGCTTAGTACGGGGCTCCTACGAGCAGTACTTC
once TRBJ2-3 . TRBV7-9 CSSSLPVAGWDTQYF TGTTCCAGCAGCTTACCGGTCGCGGGATGGGATACGCAGTATTTT
. TRBJ1-3 . TRBV19 CASSQISSGNTIYF TGTGCCAGTAGTCAGATCAGCTCTGGAAACACCATATATTTT
. TRBJ1-3 . TRBV29-1 CSVVDHRGNSGNTIYF TGCAGCGTTGTGGATCATAGGGGCAACTCTGGAAACACCATATATTTT
once TRBJ2-7 . TRBV27 CASSQRGQGYEQYF TGTGCCAGCAGCCAAAGGGGACAAGGCTACGAGCAGTACTTC
. TRBJ2-3 . TRBV5-1 CASSLDSTSTDTQYF TGCGCCAGCAGCTTGGACTCCACTAGCACAGATACGCAGTATTTT
. TRBJ2-7 . TRBV5-6 CASSDVGTNYEQYF TGTGCCAGCAGCGACGTAGGGACAAACTACGAGCAGTACTTC
once TRBJ1-1 . TRBV9 CASSVGGRAGRGTEAFF TGTGCCAGCAGCGTAGGGGGGAGGGCTGGCAGGGGCACTGAAGCTTTCTTT
. TRBJ2-2 . TRBV5-4 CASSLGSVNTGELFF TGTGCCAGCAGCTTGGGTTCGGTGAACACCGGGGAGCTGTTTTTT
. TRBJ1-2 . TRBV5-4 CASSLGQPSAYGYTF TGTGCCAGCAGCTTGGGACAGCCAAGCGCCTATGGCTACACCTTC
. TRBJ2-1 . TRBV15 CATSATPRAYNEQFF TGTGCCACCAGCGCCACCCCCAGGGCCTACAATGAGCAGTTCTTC
. TRBJ2-1 TRBD1 TRBV10-1 CASSDHPGQGGGNEQFF TGCGCCAGCAGTGATCATCCGGGACAGGGAGGAGGCAATGAGCAGTTCTTC
. TRBJ2-7 TRBD2 TRBV28 CASRRGGAGYEQYF TGTGCCAGCAGGCGGGGGGGGGCGGGCTACGAGCAGTACTTC
. TRBJ2-5 . TRBV5-6 CASSLFSGSETQYF TGTGCCAGCAGCTTATTTTCGGGATCAGAGACCCAGTACTTC
. TRBJ2-3 TRBD2 TRBV27 CASSVPGRETDTQYF TGTGCCAGCAGTGTCCCAGGGCGGGAGACAGATACGCAGTATTTT
. TRBJ1-2 TRBD1 TRBV5-1 CASSLSGQTFNGYTF TGCGCCAGCAGCTTATCGGGACAGACGTTCAATGGCTACACCTTC
once TRBJ1-3 . TRBV11-2 CASSLESVPIYF TGTGCCAGCAGCTTAGAATCCGTTCCCATATATTTT
. TRBJ1-2 . TRBV25-1 CASSKDQAYTF TGTGCCAGCAGTAAAGATCAGGCCTACACCTTC
. TRBJ2-1 . TRBV27 CASSLELSSYNEQFF TGTGCCAGCAGTTTGGAGCTGAGCTCCTACAATGAGCAGTTCTTC
once TRBJ2-2 . TRBV15 CATSRGGNTGELFF TGTGCCACCAGCAGAGGAGGGAACACCGGGGAGCTGTTTTTT
. TRBJ2-1 TRBD2 TRBV29-1 CSVESGGENEQFF TGCAGCGTTGAAAGCGGGGGAGAAAATGAGCAGTTCTTC
. TRBJ2-7 . TRBV27 CASSMTSSYEQYF TGTGCCAGCAGTATGACAAGCTCCTACGAGCAGTACTTC
. TRBJ1-1 . TRBV28 CASSLLGENTEAFF TGTGCCAGCAGTTTACTAGGGGAGAACACTGAAGCTTTCTTT
. TRBJ2-5 . TRBV19 CASSTDGLGPQETQYF TGTGCCAGTAGTACGGATGGACTCGGCCCACAAGAGACCCAGTACTTC
. TRBJ1-5 . TRBV5-1 CASSLGVRSSNQPQHF TGCGCCAGCAGCTTGGGGGTCCGGAGTAGCAATCAGCCCCAGCATTTT
. TRBJ2-2 TRBD1 TRBV11-2 CASSPHRGSPGHDGELFF TGTGCCAGCAGCCCCCACAGGGGTTCCCCCGGACACGACGGGGAGCTGTTTTTT
. TRBJ2-1 TRBD2 TRBV9 CASQREGGNEQFF TGTGCCAGCCAGCGGGAGGGGGGCAATGAGCAGTTCTTC
few TRBJ2-5 TRBD2 TRBV9 CASSDLGTSGRAWETQYF TGTGCCAGCAGCGACCTGGGGACTAGCGGGAGGGCCTGGGAGACCCAGTACTTC
. TRBJ1-3 . TRBV30 CAWTLPRGAGNTIYF TGTGCCTGGACCCTTCCACGGGGGGCTGGAAACACCATATATTTT
. TRBJ2-1 TRBD2 TRBV7-3 CASSPPAGDKNEQFF TGTGCCAGCAGCCCCCCAGCGGGAGATAAAAATGAGCAGTTCTTC
. TRBJ2-1 TRBD1 TRBV5-5 CASTTITGTGTYNEQFF TGTGCCAGCACCACAATAACCGGGACAGGGACCTACAATGAGCAGTTCTTC
. TRBJ2-1 . TRBV21-1 CASSTISGLAGSSEQFF TGTGCCAGCAGCACCATATCGGGACTAGCGGGAAGTAGTGAGCAGTTCTTC
. TRBJ1-1 . TRBV30 CAWSVLTGSAAFF TGTGCCTGGAGTGTACTTACAGGTTCAGCAGCTTTCTTT
. TRBJ2-1 TRBD2 TRBV11-3 CASSLDLSGRRNEQFF TGTGCCAGCAGCTTAGATCTAAGCGGGAGGCGGAATGAGCAGTTCTTC
once TRBJ1-1 TRBD1 TRBV16 CASSHLYPGTGVETEAFF TGTGCCAGCAGCCATCTGTATCCTGGGACAGGGGTTGAGACTGAAGCTTTCTTT
. TRBJ2-2 . TRBV7-3 CASSPSPLQQGRVRELFF TGTGCCAGCAGCCCTTCTCCCCTACAGCAGGGGAGGGTAAGGGAGCTGTTTTTT
. TRBJ2-1 TRBD1 TRBV5-1 CASSPTGEGYNEQFF TGCGCCAGCAGCCCCACAGGGGAAGGCTACAATGAGCAGTTCTTC
once TRBJ2-2 TRBD2 TRBV7-3 CASSVAGGPDTGELFF TGTGCCAGCAGCGTTGCGGGAGGGCCGGACACCGGGGAGCTGTTTTTT
. TRBJ2-4 . TRBV5-4 CASSASGGGAKNIQYF TGTGCCAGCAGCGCAAGCGGAGGTGGGGCCAAAAACATTCAGTACTTC
. TRBJ2-7 . TRBV19 CASSIVLGNGAYF TGTGCCAGTAGTATAGTCCTCGGGAATGGTGCGTACTTC
. TRBJ2-1 TRBD1 TRBV14 CASSPQGRRGNEQFF TGTGCCAGCAGCCCACAGGGGCGCAGGGGCAATGAGCAGTTCTTC
. TRBJ2-3 TRBD2 TRBV7-7 CASSRSGYAADTQYF TGTGCTAGCAGCCGTAGCGGGTACGCCGCAGATACGCAGTATTTT
. TRBJ2-7 TRBD2 TRBV6-1 CASSEAQAGGTYEQYF TGTGCCAGCAGTGAAGCGCAAGCGGGGGGGACCTACGAGCAGTACTTC
. TRBJ2-1 . TRBV2 CASSDGSYNEQFF TGTGCCAGCAGTGACGGGTCCTACAATGAGCAGTTCTTC
. TRBJ2-7 . TRBV27 CASRRGGRTSYEQYF TGTGCCAGCAGGAGGGGGGGCAGGACCTCCTACGAGCAGTACTTC
. TRBJ2-3 TRBD2 TRBV5-1 CASSTMGGDTQYF TGCGCCAGCAGCACCATGGGGGGGGATACGCAGTATTTT
. TRBJ2-1 . TRBV7-8 CASSSDRRGNEQFF TGTGCCAGCAGCTCGGACCGCAGGGGAAATGAGCAGTTCTTC
. TRBJ1-1 . TRBV14 CASSQDRVGSTEAFF TGTGCCAGCAGCCAAGACAGGGTCGGGTCGACTGAAGCTTTCTTT
. TRBJ2-5 TRBD2 TRBV27 CASMRGTSGRIWETQYF TGTGCCAGCATGAGGGGGACTAGCGGGAGGATTTGGGAGACCCAGTACTTC
. TRBJ2-7 . TRBV18 CASSSTYEQYF TGTGCCAGCTCATCTACCTACGAGCAGTACTTC
. TRBJ2-7 TRBD2 TRBV15 CATSRGPTLAGHEQYF TGTGCCACCAGCAGAGGACCCACTCTAGCGGGCCACGAGCAGTACTTC
few TRBJ2-2 . TRBV2 CASSPRVNTGELFF TGTGCCAGCAGTCCACGAGTGAACACCGGGGAGCTGTTTTTT